A selection of T cell receptor beta chains follows, all from one sample in a study of blood T cells in healthy people across ages. TCRdb analysed the 5' RACE reads with MiXCR anew, one entry per CDR3 protein. The repertoire holds over 1,500,000 distinct CDR3 sequences, roughly 49% seen once, with approximately 2% in the top ten. Sequencing was performed on blood. These receptors were obtained from a middle-aged woman in good health. Each CDR3 is given with its conserved first and last residue. The D gene is left open where the match is weak. Clone size appears in some rows only: once, few, many, or a class for an expanded clone.

CDR3: CASSQFYTDTQYF
DNA: TGTGCCAGCAGCCAATTCTACACAGATACGCAGTATTTT
size: .
V: TRBV7-2
D: .
J: TRBJ2-3

CDR3: CSVELGRGGNEQYF
DNA: TGCAGCGTTGAATTAGGTAGGGGGGGCAATGAGCAGTACTTC
size: once
V: TRBV29-1
D: .
J: TRBJ2-5

CDR3: CASRPGHVFGYTF
DNA: TGTGCCAGCAGGCCGGGACATGTCTTTGGCTACACCTTC
size: .
V: TRBV28
D: .
J: TRBJ1-2

CDR3: CASSSQVYGNQPQHF
DNA: TGTGCCAGCAGCTCGCAGGTTTATGGCAATCAGCCCCAGCATTTT
size: .
V: TRBV7-2
D: .
J: TRBJ1-5

CDR3: CAISGSLAVETQYF
DNA: TGTGCCATCAGTGGGTCACTAGCTGTGGAGACCCAGTACTTC
size: few
V: TRBV10-3
D: .
J: TRBJ2-5

CDR3: CASSDRATDTQYF
DNA: TGTGCCAGCAGTGATAGGGCGACAGATACGCAGTATTTT
size: .
V: TRBV2
D: .
J: TRBJ2-3

CDR3: CAIGRGGNQPQHF
DNA: TGTGCCATCGGTAGGGGGGGGAATCAGCCCCAGCATTTT
size: .
V: TRBV25-1
D: .
J: TRBJ1-5

CDR3: CASLKQTGQGQSEQYF
DNA: TGTGCCTCCTTGAAACAGACAGGGCAGGGACAGAGTGAGCAGTACTTC
size: .
V: TRBV24-1
D: TRBD1
J: TRBJ2-7

CDR3: CASSPLAGTQQFF
DNA: TGCGCCAGCAGTCCACTAGCGGGGACCCAGCAGTTCTTC
size: .
V: TRBV5-1
D: TRBD2
J: TRBJ2-1

CDR3: CASSEGEEQFF
DNA: TGCGCCAGCAGTGAGGGCGAAGAGCAGTTCTTC
size: few
V: TRBV10-1
D: .
J: TRBJ2-1

CDR3: CATTRTAYPSEQFF
DNA: TGTGCCACCACCCGGACAGCCTACCCCAGTGAGCAGTTCTTC
size: few
V: TRBV25-1
D: .
J: TRBJ2-1

CDR3: CASSYGGMSYNEQFF
DNA: TGTGCCAGCAGTTACGGAGGAATGTCCTACAATGAGCAGTTCTTC
size: .
V: TRBV6-5
D: .
J: TRBJ2-1

CDR3: CASSQDTSGGLGEQYF
DNA: TGCGCCAGCAGCCAAGATACTAGCGGGGGGCTAGGGGAGCAGTACTTC
size: few
V: TRBV4-3
D: TRBD2
J: TRBJ2-7

CDR3: CASSRDSMNTEAFF
DNA: TGTGCCAGCAGCCGCGACAGCATGAACACTGAAGCTTTCTTT
size: .
V: TRBV7-9
D: .
J: TRBJ1-1

CDR3: CATESTGYYGYTF
DNA: TGTGCCACCGAATCGACAGGGTACTATGGCTACACCTTC
size: .
V: TRBV15
D: TRBD1
J: TRBJ1-2

CDR3: CASGTATETQYF
DNA: TGTGCCAGCGGGACAGCGACGGAGACCCAGTACTTC
size: .
V: TRBV28
D: TRBD1
J: TRBJ2-5

CDR3: CSARDTRGGYTF
DNA: TGCAGTGCTAGGGATACACGAGGCGGCTACACCTTC
size: .
V: TRBV20-1
D: .
J: TRBJ1-2

CDR3: CASSYKLGLTYEQYF
DNA: TGTGCCAGCAGTTACAAGTTAGGTCTCACCTACGAGCAGTACTTC
size: .
V: TRBV6-5
D: .
J: TRBJ2-7

CDR3: CASTSAGSSNQPQHF
DNA: TGTGCCAGCACCTCAGCGGGGTCGAGCAATCAGCCCCAGCATTTT
size: .
V: TRBV6-2/TRBV6-3
D: .
J: TRBJ1-5

CDR3: CASSPGGPLTDTQYF
DNA: TGTGCCAGCAGTCCTGGGGGGCCGCTCACAGATACGCAGTATTTT
size: few
V: TRBV2
D: .
J: TRBJ2-3

CDR3: CSARDSRGRVHTF
DNA: TGCAGTGCTAGAGATTCCAGGGGACGAGTCCACACCTTC
size: many
V: TRBV20-1
D: .
J: TRBJ1-2

CDR3: CSACHGGAYEQYF
DNA: TGCAGTGCTTGTCACGGGGGGGCCTACGAGCAGTACTTC
size: .
V: TRBV20-1
D: TRBD2
J: TRBJ2-7

CDR3: CSPRRQNTEAFF
DNA: TGCAGCCCCCGGCGGCAGAACACTGAAGCTTTCTTT
size: .
V: TRBV29-1
D: .
J: TRBJ1-1

CDR3: CASSASRAGEQYF
DNA: TGCGCCAGCAGTGCCTCCCGGGCCGGGGAGCAGTACTTC
size: few
V: TRBV10-1
D: .
J: TRBJ2-7

CDR3: CASSRDTGPRGYGYTF
DNA: TGTGCCAGCAGCCGGGACACGGGGCCAAGGGGCTATGGCTACACCTTC
size: .
V: TRBV5-5
D: .
J: TRBJ1-2

CDR3: CASSGAFGANTQYF
DNA: TGTGCCAGCAGTGGGGCTTTTGGAGCGAATACGCAGTATTTT
size: .
V: TRBV27
D: .
J: TRBJ2-3

CDR3: CASSLPPRGGEEQFF
DNA: TGTGCCAGCAGCTTACCCCCCCGTGGGGGGGAAGAGCAGTTCTTC
size: .
V: TRBV11-1
D: TRBD2
J: TRBJ2-1